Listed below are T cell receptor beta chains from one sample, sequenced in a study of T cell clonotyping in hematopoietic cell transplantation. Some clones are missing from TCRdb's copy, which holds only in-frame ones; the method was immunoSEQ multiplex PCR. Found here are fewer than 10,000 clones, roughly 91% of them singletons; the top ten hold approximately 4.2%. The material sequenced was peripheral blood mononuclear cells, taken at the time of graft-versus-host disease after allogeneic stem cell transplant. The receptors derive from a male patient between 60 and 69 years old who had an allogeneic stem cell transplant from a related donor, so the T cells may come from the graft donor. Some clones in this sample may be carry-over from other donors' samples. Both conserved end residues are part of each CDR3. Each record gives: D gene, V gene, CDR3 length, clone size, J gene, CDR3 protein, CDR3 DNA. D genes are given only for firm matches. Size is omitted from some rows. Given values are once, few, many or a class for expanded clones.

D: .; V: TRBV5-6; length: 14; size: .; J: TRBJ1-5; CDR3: CASSSTGMEQPQHF; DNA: TGTGCCAGCAGCTCAACAGGGATGGAACAGCCCCAGCATTTT
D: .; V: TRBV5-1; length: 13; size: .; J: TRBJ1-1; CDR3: CASSTQVSGEAFF; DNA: TGCGCCAGCAGCACACAGGTTAGCGGTGAAGCTTTCTTT
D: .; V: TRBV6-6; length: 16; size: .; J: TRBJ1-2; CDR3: CASSYGLSEANYGYTF; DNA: TGTGCCAGCAGTTACGGATTATCAGAAGCTAACTATGGCTACACCTTC
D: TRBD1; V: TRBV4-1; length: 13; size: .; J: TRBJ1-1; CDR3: CASSQTGVTEAFF; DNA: TGCGCCAGCAGCCAGACAGGGGTGACTGAAGCTTTCTTT
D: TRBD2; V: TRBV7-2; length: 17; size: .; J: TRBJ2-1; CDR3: CASSLMIYGGGPDEQFF; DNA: TGTGCCAGCAGCTTAATGATATACGGGGGGGGGCCGGATGAGCAGTTCTTC
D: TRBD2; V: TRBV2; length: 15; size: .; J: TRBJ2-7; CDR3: CASGLRASGGVEQYF; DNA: TGTGCCAGCGGGCTCAGGGCCAGCGGGGGGGTGGAGCAGTACTTC
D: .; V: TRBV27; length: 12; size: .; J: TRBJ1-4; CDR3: CASSSPPGELFF; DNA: TGTGCCAGCAGTTCCCCTCCCGGGGAACTGTTTTTT
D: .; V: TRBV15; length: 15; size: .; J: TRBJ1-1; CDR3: CATSRDARGNTEAFF; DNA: TGTGCCACCAGCAGAGATGCAAGGGGGAACACTGAAGCTTTCTTT
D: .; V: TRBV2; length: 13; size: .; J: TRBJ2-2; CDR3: CASSGESTGELFF; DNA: TGTGCCAGCAGTGGGGAGAGCACCGGGGAGCTGTTTTTT
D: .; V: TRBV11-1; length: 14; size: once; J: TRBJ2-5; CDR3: CASSLIGGGETQYF; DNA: TGTGCCAGCAGCTTAATTGGGGGCGGAGAGACCCAGTACTTC
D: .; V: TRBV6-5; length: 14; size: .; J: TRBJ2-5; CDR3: CASSYSGDQETQYF; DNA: TGTGCCAGCAGTTACTCGGGTGATCAAGAGACCCAGTACTTC